This TCR beta chain appears in the sequencing data of a study of beta chain features in type 1 diabetes. Notes on the study in general: Diminished insertions and augmented deletions at VDJ junctions characterized type 1 diabetes patients.

The CDR3 spans 11 residues. The germline CDR1 and CDR2 sequences are GTSNPN and SVGIG (reference sequence). With 2 bases removed from V and 3 bases from J, the gap between germline ends came to 5 bases. This clone came up many times. Its antigen is unknown. The sample contains more than one DNA sequence encoding this CDR3. Since all of the isolated RNA was reverse transcribed, expressed TCRB transcripts were what got sequenced. Clones were sequenced by immunoSEQ multiplex PCR, and TCRdb holds only the in-frame ones, with some missing. The data hold around 400,000 clones, with over 9.5% observed a single time.

The V and J genes are TRBV30 and TRBJ2-7; D is uncertain. The receptor's source is a man aged 18 to 30 in good health. The sample comprised naive CD4+ T cells from blood. The CDR3 reads CAWSRVYEQYF. The CDR3 DNA reads as TGTGCCTGGAGTCGGGTCTACGAGCAGTACTTC.